The 15 T cell receptor beta chains below were found in one sample sequenced in a study of blood T cell repertoires in COVID-19. Data came from immunoSEQ multiplex PCR; TCRdb stores just in-frame clones and leaves some out. In the table there are approximately 230,000 clones, roughly 89% of which are singletons. The specimen was peripheral blood. The receptors stem from a man aged 25-40 years who had recovered from COVID-19.

The gene calls are TRBV18 and TRBJ1-2, with 11 positions matching TRBD1. The length of the CDR3 is 16 residues. V was clipped by 6 bases and J by 2 bases; unmatched bases: 8. The germline CDR1 and CDR2 sequences are KGHSH and LQKENI. Here the CDR3 DNA reads TGTGCCAGCTCCCACGGACAGGGGGCGTTGAACTATGGCTACACCTTC. It codes for CASSHGQGALNYGYTF.

The chain uses TRBV9 and TRBJ2-5; TRBD1 agrees at 10 bases. The CDR3 has 18 amino acids. The germline CDR1 and CDR2 sequences are SGDLS and YYNGEE. The V and J ends lost 3 bases and 1 base, in that order; junction bases with no gene match: 12. The CDR3: CASSGGQGIFPIQETQYF. The DNA for the CDR3 is TGTGCCAGCAGCGGGGGACAGGGGATTTTCCCTATCCAAGAGACCCAGTACTTC.

This clone was seen more than once but under ten times. The chain links TRBV6-1 to TRBJ2-1; TRBD1 aligns across 8 bases. Per the germline V gene, CDR1 is MNHNS and CDR2 is SASEGT. The V and J ends lost 3 bases and 12 bases, in that order; junction bases with no gene match: 10. The CDR3 is 14 amino acids. The CDR3 nucleotides are TGTGCCAGCAGTGACAGGGGGCTTAAGTTGGGGCAGTTCTTC. This translates into CASSDRGLKLGQFF.

The gene calls are TRBV2 and TRBJ2-1, with 11 bases that match TRBD2. V trimming: 6 bases; J trimming: 4 bases; junction bases outside the gene matches: 5. CDR1 and CDR2 (germline): SNHLY, FYNNEI. This CDR3 has 15 residues. The chain's CDR3 is CASRLLAGDYNEQFF. The CDR3 DNA reads as TGTGCCAGCAGGTTACTAGCGGGGGATTACAATGAGCAGTTCTTC.

The chain combines TRBV3-1 (or the pseudogene TRBV3-2) with TRBJ1-2; tentatively, D is TRBD1 (5 bases). Trimming took 0 bases from V and 0 from J, leaving 23 bases between them. CDR1 and CDR2 from the germline V gene are LGHDT and YNNKEL (reference sequence). The CDR3 totals 20 residues. The CDR3 DNA sequence: TGTGCCAGCAGCCAAGAATTGGGGGACTTTTCCGTCCGCCCTAACTATGGCTACACCTTC. Amino acid sequence: CASSQELGDFSVRPNYGYTF.

The genes are TRBV11-2 and TRBJ2-2; TRBD1 aligns across 7 bases. Germline-derived CDR1 and CDR2 are SGHAT and FQNNGV. The CDR3 consists of 16 residues. With 3 bases clipped from V and 1 base from J, the junction kept 5 bases outside the gene matches. The CDR3 spells CASSFPGGQNTGELFF. The CDR3, as DNA: TGTGCCAGCAGCTTCCCAGGGGGACAGAACACCGGGGAGCTGTTTTTT.

The chain recombines TRBV11-2 with TRBJ2-3; D not resolved. CDR1 is SGHAT and CDR2 is FQNNGV in the germline V gene. Trimming left V 6 bases short and J 1 base short, with 11 bases between. The CDR3 length is 14 residues. The CDR3 nucleotides are TGTGCCAGCAGTCCGGCCCGGGGCACAGATACGCAGTATTTT. This encodes CASSPARGTDTQYF.

This clone was counted a few times. This chain uses TRBV14 with TRBJ1-4, with D possibly TRBD1 on 6 matching bases. CDR1 is SGHDN and CDR2 is FVKESK in the germline V gene. The CDR3 spans 16 residues. With 0 bases removed from V and 0 bases from J, the gap between germline ends came to 8 bases. The CDR3 reads CASSQDRGATNEKLFF. Written as DNA, the CDR3 is TGTGCCAGCAGCCAAGACAGGGGAGCAACTAATGAAAAACTGTTTTTT.

The chain uses TRBV7-2 and TRBJ1-5; TRBD1 matches 7 bases. The junction had 8 bases not matched to a gene; V was cut back by 5 bases and J by 7 bases. Looked up from germline, CDR1 is SGHTA and CDR2 is FQGNSA. The CDR3 consists of 14 residues. The CDR3: CASSGMGQFQPQHF. The CDR3 DNA reads TGTGCCAGCAGCGGTATGGGACAGTTCCAGCCCCAGCATTTT.

The chain carries TRBV4-1 and TRBJ2-3, with a possible D match to TRBD2 (5 bases). The CDR3 runs to 16 residues. Germline lookup yields CDR1 MGHRA and CDR2 YSYEKL. Trimming stripped 0 bases from V and 4 bases from J, with 14 bases between. The CDR3 DNA reads as TGCGCCAGCAGCCAAGATCCGGGATTTGACGCAGATACGCAGTATTTT. As protein: CASSQDPGFDADTQYF.

This chain joins TRBV5-4 and TRBJ2-5; 9 nucleotides match TRBD1. Germline V gives CDR1 SGHNT, CDR2 YYREEE (reference sequence). J was trimmed by 5 bases and V by 4 bases; bases with no gene match: 9. This CDR3 contains 15 residues. CDR3: CASSARTGEVETQYF. CDR3 nucleotides: TGTGCCAGCAGCGCGCGGACAGGGGAGGTGGAGACCCAGTACTTC.

The chain uses TRBV3-1 (or the pseudogene TRBV3-2) and TRBJ2-1, with D hard to call. The CDR3 extends over 12 amino acids. The V and J ends lost 1 base and 9 bases respectively, with 7 bases between them. The V gene's germline CDR1 is LGHDT and CDR2 YNNKEL (reference sequence). The CDR3 coding sequence is TGTGCCAGCAGCCAAGGCGCAACTGAGCAGTTCTTC. This codes for CASSQGATEQFF.

The genes are TRBV7-9 and TRBJ2-1, with D tentatively TRBD1 (7 bases). The V end was cut by 7 bases, the J end by 5 bases, with 21 bases between. CDR1 is SEHNR, CDR2 FQNEAQ, per germline (reference sequence). The CDR3 is made up of 16 amino acids. CDR3 residues: CASNQGVRGKNNEQFF. In DNA, the CDR3 is TGTGCCAGCAACCAGGGGGTCCGGGGGAAGAACAATGAGCAGTTCTTC.

V usage is TRBV2 and J usage is TRBJ1-2; 10 bases agree with TRBD1. V shed 6 bases and J 6 bases; nucleotides not matched to a gene: 10. Germline V CDR1 and CDR2: SNHLY, FYNNEI. This CDR3 is built from 15 residues. Here the CDR3 reads CASRIFWGTGDGYTF. Here the CDR3 DNA reads TGTGCCAGCAGGATCTTCTGGGGGACAGGGGATGGCTACACCTTC.

The gene calls are TRBV19 and TRBJ1-1, with TRBD1 identical over 8 bases. This CDR3 is built from 17 residues. Germline V lookup: CDR1 LNHDA, CDR2 SQIVND (reference sequence). V trimming: 6 bases; J trimming: 0 bases; junction bases outside the gene matches: 12. Here the CDR3 reads CASRGGARTGLNTEAFF. For the CDR3, the DNA is TGTGCCAGTAGGGGGGGGGCGCGGACAGGGCTGAACACTGAAGCTTTCTTT.